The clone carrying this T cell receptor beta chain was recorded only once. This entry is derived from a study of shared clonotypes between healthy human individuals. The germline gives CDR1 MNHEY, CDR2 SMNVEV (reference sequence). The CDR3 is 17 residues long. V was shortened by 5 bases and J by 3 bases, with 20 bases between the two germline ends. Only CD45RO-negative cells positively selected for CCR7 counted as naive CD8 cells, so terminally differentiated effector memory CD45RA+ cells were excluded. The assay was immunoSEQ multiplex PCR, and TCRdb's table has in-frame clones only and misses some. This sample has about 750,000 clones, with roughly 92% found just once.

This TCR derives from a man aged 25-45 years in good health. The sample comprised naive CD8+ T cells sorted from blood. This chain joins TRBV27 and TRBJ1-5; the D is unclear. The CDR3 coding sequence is TGTGCCAGCAGTGCCTCCCAGGTGGCCCTCCCCAATCAGCCCCAGCATTTT. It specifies CASSASQVALPNQPQHF.